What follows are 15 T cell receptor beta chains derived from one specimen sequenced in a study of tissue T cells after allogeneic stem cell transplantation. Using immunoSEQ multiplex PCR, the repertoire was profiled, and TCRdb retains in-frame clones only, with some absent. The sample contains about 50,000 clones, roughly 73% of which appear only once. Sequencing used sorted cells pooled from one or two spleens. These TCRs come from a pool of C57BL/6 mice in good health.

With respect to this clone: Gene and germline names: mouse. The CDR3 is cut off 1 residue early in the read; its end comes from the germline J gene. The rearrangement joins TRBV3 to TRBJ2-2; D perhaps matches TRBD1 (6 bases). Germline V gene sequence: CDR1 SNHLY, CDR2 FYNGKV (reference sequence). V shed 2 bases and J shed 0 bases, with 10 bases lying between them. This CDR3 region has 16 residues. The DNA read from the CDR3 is TGTGCCAGCAGCTTAACAGGGCCTGCAAACACCGGGCAGCTCTAC. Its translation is CASSLTGPANTGQLY. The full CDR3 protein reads CASSLTGPANTGQLYF.

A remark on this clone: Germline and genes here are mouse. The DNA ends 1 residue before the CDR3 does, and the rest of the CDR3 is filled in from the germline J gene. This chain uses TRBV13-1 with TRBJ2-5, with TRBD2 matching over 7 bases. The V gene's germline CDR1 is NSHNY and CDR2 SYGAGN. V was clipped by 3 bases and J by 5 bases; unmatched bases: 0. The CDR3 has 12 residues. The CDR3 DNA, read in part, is TGTGCCAGCAGTGTGGGGGGAGACACCCAGTAC. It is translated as CASSVGGDTQY. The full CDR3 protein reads CASSVGGDTQYF.

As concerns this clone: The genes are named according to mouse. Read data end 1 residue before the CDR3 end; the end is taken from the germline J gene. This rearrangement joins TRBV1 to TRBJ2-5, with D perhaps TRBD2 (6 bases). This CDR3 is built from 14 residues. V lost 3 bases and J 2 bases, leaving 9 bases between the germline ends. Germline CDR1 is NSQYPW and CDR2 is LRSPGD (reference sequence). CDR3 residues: CTCSAPGVQDTQYF. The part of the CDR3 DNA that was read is TGCACCTGCAGTGCTCCTGGGGTCCAAGACACCCAGTAC. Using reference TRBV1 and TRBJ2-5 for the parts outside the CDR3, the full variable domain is VTLLEQNPRWRLVPRGQAVNLRCILKNSQYPWMSWYQQDLQKQLQWLFTLRSPGDKEVKSLPGADYLATRVTDTELRLQVANMSQGRTLYCTCSAPGVQDTQYFGPGTRLLVL.

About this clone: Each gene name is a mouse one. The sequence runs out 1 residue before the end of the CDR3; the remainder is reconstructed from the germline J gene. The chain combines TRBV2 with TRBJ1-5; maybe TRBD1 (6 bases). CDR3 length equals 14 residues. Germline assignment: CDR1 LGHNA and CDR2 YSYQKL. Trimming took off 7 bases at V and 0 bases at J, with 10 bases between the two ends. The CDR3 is CASIGTNNNQAPLF. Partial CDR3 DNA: TGTGCCAGCATTGGGACAAATAACAACCAGGCTCCGCTT.

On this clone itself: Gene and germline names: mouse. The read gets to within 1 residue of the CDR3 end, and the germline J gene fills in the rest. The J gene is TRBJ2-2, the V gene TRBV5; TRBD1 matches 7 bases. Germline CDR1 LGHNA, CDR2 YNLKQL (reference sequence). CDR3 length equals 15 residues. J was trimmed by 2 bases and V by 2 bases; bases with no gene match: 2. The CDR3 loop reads CASSQRDSNTGQLYF. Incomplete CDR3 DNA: TGTGCCAGCAGCCAAAGGGACAGTAACACCGGGCAGCTCTAC.

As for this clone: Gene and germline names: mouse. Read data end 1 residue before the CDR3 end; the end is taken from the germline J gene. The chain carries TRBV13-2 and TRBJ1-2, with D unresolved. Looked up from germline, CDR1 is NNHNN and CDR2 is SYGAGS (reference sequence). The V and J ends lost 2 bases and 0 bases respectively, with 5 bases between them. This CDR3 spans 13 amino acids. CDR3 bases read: TGTGCCAGCGGTGAGACAACAAACTCCGACTACACC. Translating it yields CASGETTNSDYT. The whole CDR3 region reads CASGETTNSDYTF.

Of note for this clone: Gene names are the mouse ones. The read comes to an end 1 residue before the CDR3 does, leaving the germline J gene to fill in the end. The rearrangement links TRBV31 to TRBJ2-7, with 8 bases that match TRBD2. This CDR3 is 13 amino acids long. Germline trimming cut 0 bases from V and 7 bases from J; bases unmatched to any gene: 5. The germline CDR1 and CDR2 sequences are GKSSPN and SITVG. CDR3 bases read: TGTGCCTGGAGTCTAAACTGGGGGCGCGAACAGTAC. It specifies CAWSLNWGREQY. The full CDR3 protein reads CAWSLNWGREQYF.

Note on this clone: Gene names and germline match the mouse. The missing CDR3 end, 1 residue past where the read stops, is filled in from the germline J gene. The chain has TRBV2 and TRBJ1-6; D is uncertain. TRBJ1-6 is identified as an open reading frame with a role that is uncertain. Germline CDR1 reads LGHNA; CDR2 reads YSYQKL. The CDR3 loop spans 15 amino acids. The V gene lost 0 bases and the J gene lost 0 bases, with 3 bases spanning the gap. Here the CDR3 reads CASSQDSSYNSPLYF. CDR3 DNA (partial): TGTGCCAGCAGCCAAGACAGTTCCTATAATTCGCCCCTCTAC.

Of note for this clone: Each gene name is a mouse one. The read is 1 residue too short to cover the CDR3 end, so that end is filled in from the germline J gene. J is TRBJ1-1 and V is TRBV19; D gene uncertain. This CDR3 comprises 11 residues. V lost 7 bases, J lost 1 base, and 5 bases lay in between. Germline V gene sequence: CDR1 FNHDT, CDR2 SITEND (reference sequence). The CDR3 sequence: CASYRNTEVFF. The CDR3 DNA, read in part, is TGTGCCAGCTATCGAAACACAGAAGTCTTC.

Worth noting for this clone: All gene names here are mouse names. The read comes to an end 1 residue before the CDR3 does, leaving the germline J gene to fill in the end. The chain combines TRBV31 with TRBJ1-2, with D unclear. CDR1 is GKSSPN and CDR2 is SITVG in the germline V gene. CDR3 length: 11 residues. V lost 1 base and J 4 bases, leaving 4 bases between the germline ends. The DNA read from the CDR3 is TGTGCCTGGAGTCGCCCCTCCGACTACACC. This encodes CAWSRPSDYT. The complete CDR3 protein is CAWSRPSDYTF.

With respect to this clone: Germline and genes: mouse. Incomplete CDR3 DNA: TGTGCTAGCACCGGACATAGTCAAAACACCTTGTAC. Its translation is CASTGHSQNTLY. Given in full, the CDR3 is CASTGHSQNTLYF. The rearrangement uses TRBV29 and TRBJ2-4; D possibly corresponds to TRBD1 (5 bases). The sequenced fragment ends 1 residue before the CDR3 boundary, so the rest is inferred from the germline J gene. Germline CDR1 reads MSHET; CDR2 reads SYDVDS. Trimming removed 7 bases at V and 0 bases at J, with 8 bases between. The CDR3 is made up of 13 amino acids.

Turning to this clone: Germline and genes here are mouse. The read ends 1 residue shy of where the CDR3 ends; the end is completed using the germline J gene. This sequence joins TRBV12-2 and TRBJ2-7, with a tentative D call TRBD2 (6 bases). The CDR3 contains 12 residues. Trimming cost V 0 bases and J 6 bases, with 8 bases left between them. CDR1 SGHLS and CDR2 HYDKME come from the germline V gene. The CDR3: CASSLDWFEQYF. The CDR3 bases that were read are TGTGCCAGCTCTCTCGACTGGTTTGAACAGTAC.

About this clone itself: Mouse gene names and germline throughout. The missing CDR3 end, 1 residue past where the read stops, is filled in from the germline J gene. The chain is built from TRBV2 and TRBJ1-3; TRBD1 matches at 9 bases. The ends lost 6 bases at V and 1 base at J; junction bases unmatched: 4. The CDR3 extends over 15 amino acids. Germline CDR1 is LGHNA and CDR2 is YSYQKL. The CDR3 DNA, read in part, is TGTGCCAGCAGTCCCGGGACAGGGTCTGGAAATACGCTCTAT. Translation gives CASSPGTGSGNTLY. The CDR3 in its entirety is CASSPGTGSGNTLYF.

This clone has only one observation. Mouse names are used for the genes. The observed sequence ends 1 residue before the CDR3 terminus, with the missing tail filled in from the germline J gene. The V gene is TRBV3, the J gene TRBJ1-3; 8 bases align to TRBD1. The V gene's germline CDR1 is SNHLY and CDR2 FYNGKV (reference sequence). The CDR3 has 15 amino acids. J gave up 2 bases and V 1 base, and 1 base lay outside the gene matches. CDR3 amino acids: CASSLEDRAGNTLYF. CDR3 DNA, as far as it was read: TGTGCCAGCAGCTTAGAGGACAGGGCTGGAAATACGCTCTAT.

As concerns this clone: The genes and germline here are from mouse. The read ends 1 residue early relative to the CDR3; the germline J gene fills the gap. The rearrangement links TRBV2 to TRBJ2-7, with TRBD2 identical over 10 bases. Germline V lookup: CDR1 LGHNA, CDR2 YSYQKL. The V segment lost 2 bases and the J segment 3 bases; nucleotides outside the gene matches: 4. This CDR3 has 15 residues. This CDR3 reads CASSQTGTGVYEQYF. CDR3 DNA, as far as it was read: TGTGCCAGCAGCCAAACCGGGACTGGGGTCTATGAACAGTAC.